This TCR beta chain was captured in a study of CD8 T cells in ankylosing spondylitis. General study findings and limits: A TCR beta motif of several highly homologous variants appeared characteristic of ankylosing spondylitis blood. In synovial fluid and blood from reactive arthritis, some motif variants were previously reported.

The CDR3 has 14 residues. J lost 13 bases, V lost 10 bases, and 15 bases had no gene match. For TCR beta, libraries came from quantitative 5'-RACE with molecular barcodes. One entry per CDR3 protein results from TCRdb running MiXCR on the 5' RACE reads. The sample has some 840,000 distinct CDR3 sequences; about 10% are singletons. This clonotype showed up many times. What it binds is unknown. Input material: blood, either unsorted or a sorted T cell fraction (not recorded which). This receptor was obtained from a male donor with ankylosing spondylitis. This chain uses TRBV12-3 or TRBV12-4 with TRBJ2-1, with TRBD2 matching over 11 bases. CDR3 coding DNA: TGTGCCACGACTAGCGGGGACCACGTCGCCACTCAGTTCTTC. It specifies CATTSGDHVATQFF.